Presented here are 11 T cell receptor beta chains from one specimen sequenced in a study of cytomegalovirus exposure and HLA in healthy donors. Use of 60 Vbeta and 13 Jbeta primers characterized the PCR. Generated by immunoSEQ multiplex PCR, the TCRdb table keeps only in-frame clones and is missing some. Of over 100,000 clones listed, 8.9% are singletons. The sample was PBMCs. These receptors all stem from a woman in her thirties or forties in good health and CMV-seropositive.

This clone was seen a handful of times. The rearrangement links TRBV29-1 to TRBJ2-7; 8 bases map to TRBD1. Germline CDR1 is SQVTM and CDR2 is ANQGSEA. V gave up 3 bases and J gave up 4 bases; unmatched junction bases: 5. This CDR3 contains 13 residues. CDR3 loop: CSVETGAGYEQYF. CDR3 sequence (DNA): TGCAGCGTTGAGACAGGGGCAGGATACGAGCAGTACTTC.

This clone was found a few times. The CDR3 spells CASSLRGGYNEQFF. The CDR3 nucleotides read TGTGCCAGCAGCTTAAGGGGGGGTTACAATGAGCAGTTCTTC. This sequence joins TRBV7-3 and TRBJ2-1; TRBD2 matches at 7 bases. Germline V lookup: CDR1 SGHTA, CDR2 FQGTGA. The CDR3 is 14 amino acids. V was pared by 1 base and J by 4 bases, with 1 base of the junction left unmatched.

This clone was counted a few times. The chain joins TRBV11-3 to TRBJ2-4, with 13 bases that match TRBD2. The CDR3 has 13 residues. Germline CDR1 reads SGHNT; CDR2 reads YENEEA. V dropped 7 bases and J dropped 9; count of bases not matched to a gene: 3. CDR3 in DNA: TGTGCCAGCACTCGGACTAGCGGGGGCATTCAGTACTTC. Residues: CASTRTSGGIQYF.

Only a few counts were recorded for this clone. J is TRBJ2-5 and V is TRBV27; 13 bases agree with TRBD2. Trimming took 6 bases from V and 4 from J; bases not matched to a gene: 8. CDR1 and CDR2 (germline): MNHEY, SMNVEV (reference sequence). The CDR3 is made up of 16 amino acids. The DNA for the CDR3 is TGTGCCAGCAGGAGGACTAGCGGGGGCTCCTCAGAGACCCAGTACTTC. Protein sequence: CASRRTSGGSSETQYF.

The chain has TRBV6-5 and TRBJ1-3, with D possibly matching TRBD1 (6 bases). Germline V gene lookup returns CDR1 MNHEY and CDR2 SVGAGI. The CDR3 is made up of 13 amino acids. Deletions cut 5 bases from V and 4 bases from J, with 9 bases between. The CDR3 region has the DNA TGTGCCAGCAGTCAGGGGTTCGGAAACACCATATATTTT. Its translation: CASSQGFGNTIYF.

This clone was seen only a few times. The chain is built from TRBV6-6 and TRBJ1-5; D uncertain. From germline, CDR1 is MNHNY and CDR2 SVGAGI (reference sequence). V was pared by 5 bases and J by 7 bases, with 18 bases between. The CDR3 totals 15 residues. The DNA of the CDR3 is TGTGCCAGCAGTCCCCCGTCGGGGAATGCCCAGCCCCAGCATTTT. Translating it yields CASSPPSGNAQPQHF.

CDR3 sequence reads: CATEATGDGNTIYF. CDR3 bases: TGTGCCACCGAAGCCACAGGGGACGGAAACACCATATATTTT. The genes are TRBV10-3 and TRBJ1-3, with TRBD1 identical over 7 bases. V was clipped by 10 bases and J by 4 bases; unmatched bases: 10. Looked up from germline, CDR1 is ENHRY and CDR2 is SYGVKD. This CDR3 has 14 residues.

The genes are TRBV4-1 and TRBJ1-3; 9 bases agree with TRBD1. Germline lookup yields CDR1 MGHRA and CDR2 YSYEKL. Trimming took 4 bases from V and 2 from J; bases not matched to a gene: 3. This CDR3 region has 15 residues. CDR3 coding DNA: TGCGCCAGCAGCCGGACAGGGGTTACTGGAAACACCATATATTTT. It translates to CASSRTGVTGNTIYF.

This chain links TRBV15 with TRBJ1-3, with D perhaps TRBD1 (6 bases). Germline V gene data show CDR1 as LNHNV and CDR2 as YYDKDF (reference sequence). The CDR3 is 14 residues long. V lost 5 bases and J 3 bases, leaving 11 bases between the germline ends. The CDR3 protein is CATSGGAFGNTIYF. CDR3 bases: TGTGCCACCAGCGGGGGGGCCTTTGGAAACACCATATATTTT.

This clone was found a few times. This chain links TRBV19 with TRBJ1-3; 10 bases match TRBD1. There are 14 residues in the CDR3. Trimming at V came to 9 bases and at J to 4 bases, leaving 6 bases not matched to a gene. Looked up from germline, CDR1 is LNHDA and CDR2 is SQIVND (reference sequence). CDR3 in DNA: TGTGCCAGCATCGACAGGGGGCGAGGAAACACCATATATTTT. This encodes CASIDRGRGNTIYF.

This clone was counted between two and nine times. The gene calls are TRBV19 and TRBJ1-5; D unresolved. The CDR3 has 16 residues. Trimming took off 5 bases at V and 2 bases at J, with 16 bases between the two ends. Germline assignment: CDR1 LNHDA and CDR2 SQIVND (reference sequence). CDR3 in DNA: TGTGCCAGTAGTCTACGACCCCAGGAGGGCAATCAGCCCCAGCATTTT. It encodes CASSLRPQEGNQPQHF.